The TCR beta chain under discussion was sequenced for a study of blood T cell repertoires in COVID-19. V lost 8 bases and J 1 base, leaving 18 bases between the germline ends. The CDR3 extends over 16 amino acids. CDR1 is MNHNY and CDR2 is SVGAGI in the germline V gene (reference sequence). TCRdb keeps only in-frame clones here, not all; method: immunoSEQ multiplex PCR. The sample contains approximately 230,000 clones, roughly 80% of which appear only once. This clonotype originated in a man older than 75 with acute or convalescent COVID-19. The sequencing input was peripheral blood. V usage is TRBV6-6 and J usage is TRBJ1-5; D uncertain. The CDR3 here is CASAPVRETSNQPQHF. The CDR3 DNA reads TGTGCCAGCGCTCCCGTTCGGGAGACAAGCAATCAGCCCCAGCATTTT.